Each of the 2 T cell receptor beta chains below was sequenced from the same sample in a study of T cells after posttransplantation cyclophosphamide. Cells defined as naive were viable CD3+CD4+ or CD3+CD8+ and CCR7+CD45RA+CD45RO-CD95-CD27+CD28+. Clones were read by immunoSEQ multiplex PCR, and TCRdb kept only the in-frame ones, dropping some. This sample yields about 16,000 clones, of which roughly 94% are seen a single time; about 0.3% belongs to the top ten. The sample consisted of naive CD4+ T cells sorted from blood. The source of these receptors is a woman aged 50 to 60 in good health and a related stem cell transplant donor.

The V gene is TRBV7-2, the J gene TRBJ2-1; TRBD2 might be the D (6 bases). Per germline, CDR1 SGHTA and CDR2 FQGNSA. The CDR3 spans 15 residues. V lost 0 bases and J lost 3, with 9 bases in between. CDR3 DNA: TGTGCCAGCAGCTTAGCGGGCGGGATCTACAATGAGCAGTTCTTC. Translated, it gives CASSLAGGIYNEQFF.

The chain carries TRBV9 and TRBJ2-7; possibly TRBD1 for D (7 bases). This CDR3 is built from 13 residues. In germline, CDR1 is SGDLS, CDR2 YYNGEE. Trimming stripped 3 bases from V and 5 bases from J, with 12 bases between. The CDR3 nucleotides read TGTGCCAGCAGCGGGAGGGGGCGGGACGAGCAGTACTTC. Translation: CASSGRGRDEQYF.